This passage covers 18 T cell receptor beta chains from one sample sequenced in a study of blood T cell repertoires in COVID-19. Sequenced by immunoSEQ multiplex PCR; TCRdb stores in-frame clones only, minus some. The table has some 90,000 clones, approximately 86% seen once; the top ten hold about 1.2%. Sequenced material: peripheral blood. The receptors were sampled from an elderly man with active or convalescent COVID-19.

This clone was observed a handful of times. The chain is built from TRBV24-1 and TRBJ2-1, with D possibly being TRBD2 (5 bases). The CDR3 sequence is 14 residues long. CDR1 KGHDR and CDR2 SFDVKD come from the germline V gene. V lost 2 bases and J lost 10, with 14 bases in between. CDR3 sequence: CATSDSITGEEQFF. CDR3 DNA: TGTGCCACCAGTGATTCTATTACCGGGGAAGAGCAGTTCTTC.

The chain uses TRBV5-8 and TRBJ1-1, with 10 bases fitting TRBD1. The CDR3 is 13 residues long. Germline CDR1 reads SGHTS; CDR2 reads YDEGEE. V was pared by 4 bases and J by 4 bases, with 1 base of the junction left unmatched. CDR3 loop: CASSGDRGTEAFF. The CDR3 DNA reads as TGTGCCAGCAGCGGGGACAGGGGCACTGAAGCTTTCTTT.

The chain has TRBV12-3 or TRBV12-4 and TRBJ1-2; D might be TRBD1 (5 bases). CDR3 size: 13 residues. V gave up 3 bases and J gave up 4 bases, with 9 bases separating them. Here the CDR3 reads CASSFRGLYGYTF. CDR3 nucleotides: TGTGCCAGCAGTTTTCGGGGACTCTATGGCTACACCTTC.

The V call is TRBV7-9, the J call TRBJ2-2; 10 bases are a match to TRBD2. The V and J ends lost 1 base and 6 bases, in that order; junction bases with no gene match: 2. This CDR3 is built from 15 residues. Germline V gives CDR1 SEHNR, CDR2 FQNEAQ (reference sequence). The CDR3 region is CASSLGLAGSGELFF. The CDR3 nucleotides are TGTGCCAGCAGCTTAGGACTAGCGGGTTCCGGGGAGCTGTTTTTT.

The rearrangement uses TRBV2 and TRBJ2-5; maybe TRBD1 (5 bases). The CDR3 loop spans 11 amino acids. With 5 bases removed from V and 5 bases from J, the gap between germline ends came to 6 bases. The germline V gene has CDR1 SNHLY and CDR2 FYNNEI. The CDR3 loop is CASSQGETQYF. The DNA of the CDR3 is TGTGCCAGCAGTCAGGGTGAGACCCAGTACTTC.

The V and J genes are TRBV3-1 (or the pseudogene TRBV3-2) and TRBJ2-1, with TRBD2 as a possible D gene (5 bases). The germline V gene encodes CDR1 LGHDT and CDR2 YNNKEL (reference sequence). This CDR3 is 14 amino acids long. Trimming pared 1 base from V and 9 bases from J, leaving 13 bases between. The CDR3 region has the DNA TGTGCCAGCAGCCAAGTTGGCGGGCGCGGTGAGCAGTTCTTC. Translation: CASSQVGGRGEQFF.

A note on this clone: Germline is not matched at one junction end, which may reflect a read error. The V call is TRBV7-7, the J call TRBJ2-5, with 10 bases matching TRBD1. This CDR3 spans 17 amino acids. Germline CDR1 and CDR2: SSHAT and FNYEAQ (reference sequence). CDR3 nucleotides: TGTGCTAGCAGCCCAAACGGGCCGGGACAGGGGTACGAGACCCAGTACTTC. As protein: CASSPNGPGQGYETQYF.

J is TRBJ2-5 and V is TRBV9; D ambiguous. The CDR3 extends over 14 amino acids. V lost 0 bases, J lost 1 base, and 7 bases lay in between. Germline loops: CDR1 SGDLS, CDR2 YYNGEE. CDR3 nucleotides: TGTGCCAGCAGCGTAGGGCAAACCCAAGAGACCCAGTACTTC. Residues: CASSVGQTQETQYF.

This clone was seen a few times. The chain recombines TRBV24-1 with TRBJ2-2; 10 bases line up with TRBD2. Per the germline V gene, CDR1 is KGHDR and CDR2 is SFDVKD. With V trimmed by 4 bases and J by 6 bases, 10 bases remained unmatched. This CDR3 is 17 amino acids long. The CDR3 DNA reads TGTGCCACCAGTGAACCCGACGCCGGACTAGCGGCCGGGGAGCTGTTTTTT. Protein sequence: CATSEPDAGLAAGELFF.

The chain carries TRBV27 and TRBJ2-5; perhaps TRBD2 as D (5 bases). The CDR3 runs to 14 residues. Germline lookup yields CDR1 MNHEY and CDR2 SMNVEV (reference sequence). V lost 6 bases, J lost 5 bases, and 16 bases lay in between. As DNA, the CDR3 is TGTGCCAGCAGAGCGGAGCGTTATTCTGAGACCCAGTACTTC. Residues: CASRAERYSETQYF.

DNA of the CDR3: TGTGCCAGCTCACCACCGTCCAGGAACACCGGGGAGCTGTTTTTT. Translated: CASSPPSRNTGELFF. The chain employs TRBV18 and TRBJ2-2; D gene ambiguous. Per germline, CDR1 KGHSH and CDR2 LQKENI. CDR3 size: 15 residues. V was cut by 0 bases and J by 1 base, with 6 bases left in between. The entire variable domain, with the rest obtained from reference TRBV18 and TRBJ2-2, is as follows: NAGVMQNPRHLVRRRGQEARLRCSPMKGHSHVYWYRQLPEEGLKFMVYLQKENIIDESGMPKERFSAEFPKEGPSILRIQQVVRGDSAAYFCASSPPSRNTGELFFGEGSRLTVL.

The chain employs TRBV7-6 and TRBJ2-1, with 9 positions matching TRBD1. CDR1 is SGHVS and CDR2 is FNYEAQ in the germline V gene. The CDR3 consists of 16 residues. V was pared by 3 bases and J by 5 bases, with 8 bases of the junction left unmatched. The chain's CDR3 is CASSLSPGQGNNEQFF. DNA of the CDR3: TGTGCCAGCAGCTTGAGTCCGGGACAGGGAAACAATGAGCAGTTCTTC.

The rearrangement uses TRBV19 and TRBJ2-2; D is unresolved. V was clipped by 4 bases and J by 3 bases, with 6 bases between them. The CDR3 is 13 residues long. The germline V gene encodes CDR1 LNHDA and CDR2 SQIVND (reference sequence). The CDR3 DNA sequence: TGTGCCAGTAGTAAGACTTACACCGGGGAGCTGTTTTTT. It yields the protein CASSKTYTGELFF.

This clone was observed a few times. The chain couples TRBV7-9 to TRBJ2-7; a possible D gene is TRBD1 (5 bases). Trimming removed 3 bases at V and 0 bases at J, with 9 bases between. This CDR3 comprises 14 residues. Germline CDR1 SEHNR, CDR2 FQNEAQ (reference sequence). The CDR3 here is CASSFGQGSYEQYF. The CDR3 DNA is TGTGCCAGCAGCTTTGGGCAGGGCTCCTACGAGCAGTACTTC.

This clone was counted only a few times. CDR3 in DNA: TGTGCCAGCATAATGCGGGACCTCGCAGCGAATGAGCAGTTCTTC. Translated: CASIMRDLAANEQFF. The chain combines TRBV2 with TRBJ2-1; TRBD2 might be the D (6 bases). Germline values: CDR1 SNHLY, CDR2 FYNNEI. The CDR3 is 15 amino acids. Trimming removed 7 bases at V and 7 bases at J, with 20 bases between.

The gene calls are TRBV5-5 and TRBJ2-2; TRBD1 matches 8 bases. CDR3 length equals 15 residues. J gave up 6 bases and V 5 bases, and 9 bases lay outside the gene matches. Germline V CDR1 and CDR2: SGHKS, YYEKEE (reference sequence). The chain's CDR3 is CASSWGTGWAGELFF. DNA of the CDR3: TGTGCCAGCAGTTGGGGGACAGGATGGGCCGGGGAGCTGTTTTTT. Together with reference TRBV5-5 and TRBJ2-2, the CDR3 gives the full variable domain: DAGVTQSPTHLIKTRGQQVTLRCSPISGHKSVSWYQQVLGQGPQFIFQYYEKEERGRGNFPDRFSARQFPNYSSELNVNALLLGDSALYLCASSWGTGWAGELFFGEGSRLTVL.

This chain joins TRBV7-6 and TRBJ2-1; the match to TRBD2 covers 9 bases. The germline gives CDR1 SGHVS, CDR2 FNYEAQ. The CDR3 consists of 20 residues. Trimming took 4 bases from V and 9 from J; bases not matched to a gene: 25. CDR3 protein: CASSSDAMLFSGSRVIEQFF. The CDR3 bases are TGTGCCAGCAGCTCGGACGCAATGCTTTTTAGCGGGAGTCGGGTTATTGAGCAGTTCTTC.

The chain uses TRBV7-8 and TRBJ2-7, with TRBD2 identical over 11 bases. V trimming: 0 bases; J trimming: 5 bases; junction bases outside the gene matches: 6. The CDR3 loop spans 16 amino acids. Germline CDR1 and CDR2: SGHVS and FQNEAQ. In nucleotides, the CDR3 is TGTGCCAGCAGCTTAGCAGCTAGCGGGAGGCTGAACGAGCAGTACTTC. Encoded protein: CASSLAASGRLNEQYF.